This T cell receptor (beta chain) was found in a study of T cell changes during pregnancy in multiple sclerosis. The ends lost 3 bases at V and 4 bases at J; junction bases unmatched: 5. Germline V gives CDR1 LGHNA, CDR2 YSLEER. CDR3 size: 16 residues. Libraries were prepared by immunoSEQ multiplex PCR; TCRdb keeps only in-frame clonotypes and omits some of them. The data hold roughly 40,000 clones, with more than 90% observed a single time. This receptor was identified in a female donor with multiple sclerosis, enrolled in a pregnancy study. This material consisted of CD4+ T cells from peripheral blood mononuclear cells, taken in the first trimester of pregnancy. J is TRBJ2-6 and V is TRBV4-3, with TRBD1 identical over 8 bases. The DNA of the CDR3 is TGCGCCAGCAGCCAGATGCAGGGGGCCGGGGCCAACGTCCTGACTTTC. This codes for CASSQMQGAGANVLTF.